This entry features one TCR beta chain sequence. These data are taken from a study of blood T cell repertoires in COVID-19. In the study overall: Researchers got acute and convalescent COVID-19 samples from the United States, Italy and Spain. The cDNA or gDNA used as material had been derived from T cells, B-cell-depleted T cells, or PBMCs.

In the original workflow: Amplifying reference gene primers gave estimates of nucleated cell counts. Sequencing was performed with immunoSEQ multiplex PCR; in TCRdb, only in-frame clones are kept and a portion is missing. D and trimming come from the DNA, and the V and J calls and clone size come from that table. Here the sample spans 100,000 to 150,000 clones, roughly 90% being singletons. V shed 3 bases and J shed 5 bases, with 13 bases lying between them. Germline CDR1 is DFQATT and CDR2 is SNEGSKA (reference sequence). The CDR3 extends over 14 amino acids. This receptor was obtained from a man in his fifties or sixties with acute or convalescent COVID-19. The chain recombines TRBV20-1 with TRBJ2-2, with D maybe TRBD2 (5 bases). Sequenced material: peripheral blood. The CDR3 protein is CSASIGWRTGELFF. Written as DNA, the CDR3 is TGCAGTGCTAGTATAGGCTGGAGGACCGGGGAGCTGTTTTTT.